Listed here are 20 T cell receptor beta chains from one sample, sequenced in a study of OX40 agonist ivuxolimab in advanced cancers. Sequencing was performed with immunoSEQ multiplex PCR; in TCRdb, only in-frame clones are kept and a portion is missing. The table has just under 85,000 clones, roughly 83% seen once; the top ten hold around 7.3%. The sample was CD4+ or CD8+ T cells sorted from blood, taken in a trial of the OX40 agonist ivuxolimab. The origin of the receptors is an adult with an advanced solid tumor such as melanoma, head and neck, liver or kidney cancer.

V usage is TRBV10-1 and J usage is TRBJ2-3, with D uncertain. The CDR3 length is 16 residues. V shed 0 bases and J shed 2 bases, with 12 bases lying between them. CDR1 is WNHNN, CDR2 SYGVQD, per germline (reference sequence). In DNA form, the CDR3 reads TGCGCCAGCAGTGAGTCCGAAGCCCTTCTCACAGATACGCAGTATTTT. It is translated as CASSESEALLTDTQYF.

The rearrangement joins TRBV2 to TRBJ2-3; 8 nucleotides line up with TRBD2. This CDR3 is 15 amino acids long. V lost 3 bases to trimming and J lost 1 base; unmatched junction nucleotides: 3. Germline assignment: CDR1 SNHLY and CDR2 FYNNEI. The CDR3 DNA is TGTGCCAGCAGTGATCGGGGACTAGGCACAGATACGCAGTATTTT. This sequence encodes CASSDRGLGTDTQYF.

This clone has only one observation. The chain has TRBV18 and TRBJ2-2, with a weak D call TRBD1 (5 bases). V was clipped by 1 base and J by 2 bases, with 11 bases between them. There are 16 residues in the CDR3. The germline V gene has CDR1 KGHSH and CDR2 LQKENI. CDR3: CASSPLSQGNTGELFF. CDR3 sequence (DNA): TGTGCCAGCTCACCACTTTCGCAGGGTAACACCGGGGAGCTGTTTTTT. The variable domain in full, with the rest retrieved from reference TRBV18 and TRBJ2-2, is NAGVMQNPRHLVRRRGQEARLRCSPMKGHSHVYWYRQLPEEGLKFMVYLQKENIIDESGMPKERFSAEFPKEGPSILRIQQVVRGDSAAYFCASSPLSQGNTGELFFGEGSRLTVL.

The V call is TRBV7-9, the J call TRBJ1-1; D perhaps matches TRBD1 (5 bases). This CDR3 region has 16 residues. CDR1 and CDR2 from the germline V gene are SEHNR and FQNEAQ (reference sequence). Trimming took off 5 bases at V and 0 bases at J, with 16 bases between the two ends. This CDR3 is CASSLGQGNMNTEAFF. CDR3 DNA: TGTGCCAGCAGCCTAGGGCAGGGTAATATGAACACTGAAGCTTTCTTT.

Concerning this clone: This specimen includes other DNA sequences encoding the same CDR3. The chain's CDR3 is CASSGGQGAGETQYF. The CDR3 nucleotides read TGTGCCAGCAGCGGTGGACAGGGGGCAGGAGAGACCCAGTACTTC. V usage is TRBV9 and J usage is TRBJ2-5; 11 nucleotides agree with TRBD1. There are 15 residues in the CDR3. J lost 4 bases, V lost 3 bases, and 5 bases had no gene match. Germline loops: CDR1 SGDLS, CDR2 YYNGEE.

This clone was observed a single time. The chain employs TRBV7-2 and TRBJ1-6; TRBD1 aligns across 10 bases. The CDR3 covers 15 residues. V trimming: 0 bases; J trimming: 10 bases; junction bases outside the gene matches: 3. Germline assignment: CDR1 SGHTA and CDR2 FQGNSA. The CDR3 loop is CASSLATGQGSPLHF. In DNA form, the CDR3 reads TGTGCCAGCAGCTTAGCGACGGGACAGGGGTCACCCCTCCACTTT.

The rearrangement links TRBV5-5 to TRBJ2-7, with D tentatively TRBD2 (5 bases). The V and J ends lost 5 bases and 7 bases respectively, with 13 bases between them. The CDR3 covers 12 residues. Germline CDR1 reads SGHKS; CDR2 reads YYEKEE (reference sequence). The CDR3 region is CASSRQAEEQYF. The CDR3 bases are TGTGCCAGCAGTCGTCAAGCGGAGGAGCAGTACTTC.

The chain carries TRBV30 and TRBJ2-3; no definite D call. CDR1 is GTSNPN and CDR2 is SVGIG in the germline V gene (reference sequence). Deletions cut 2 bases from V and 6 bases from J, with 15 bases between. This CDR3 has 14 residues. CDR3 sequence: CAWSKAAPTDTQYF. The DNA for the CDR3 is TGTGCCTGGAGTAAGGCGGCCCCCACGGATACGCAGTATTTT.

On this clone itself: Other DNA sequences from this sample encode an identical CDR3 as well. The V call is TRBV25-1, the J call TRBJ2-2, with D unclear. Trimming left V 3 bases short and J 4 bases short, with 3 bases between. Per germline, CDR1 MGHDK and CDR2 SYGVNS. The CDR3 is made up of 12 amino acids. The CDR3 region is CASSDRTGELFF. The CDR3 DNA reads as TGTGCCAGCAGTGACCGCACCGGGGAGCTGTTTTTT.

This clone was seen once. The gene calls are TRBV27 and TRBJ2-2, with D possibly being TRBD1 or TRBD2 (5 bases each). Trimming shortened V by 2 bases and J by 3 bases, and 22 bases separated the two germline ends. The CDR3 has 19 amino acids. The V gene's germline CDR1 is MNHEY and CDR2 SMNVEV (reference sequence). CDR3 amino acids: CASSLRVASSGRYTGELFF. The CDR3 DNA sequence: TGTGCCAGCAGTTTAAGGGTAGCCTCCTCGGGACGGTACACCGGGGAGCTGTTTTTT.

V gene TRBV30 combines with J gene TRBJ1-6; possibly TRBD1 for D (5 bases). Germline CDR1 is GTSNPN and CDR2 is SVGIG (reference sequence). The V end lost 4 bases, the J end lost 9 bases, and 13 bases lay between the germline ends. The CDR3 is 13 amino acids. The CDR3 here is CAWMKGMASPLHF. CDR3 bases: TGTGCCTGGATGAAGGGGATGGCTTCACCCCTCCACTTT.

The CDR3 nucleotides read TGTGCCAGCAGCTTAGGTTACGGACCGGGTTTTGCAGGAGCTTTCTTT. It translates to CASSLGYGPGFAGAFF. The gene calls are TRBV7-3 and TRBJ1-1; D is undetermined. The germline gives CDR1 SGHTA, CDR2 FQGTGA. The V and J ends lost 2 bases and 10 bases respectively, with 23 bases between them. The CDR3 is 16 amino acids.

The rearrangement joins TRBV5-6 to TRBJ2-7, with 9 nucleotides matching TRBD1. In germline, CDR1 is SGHDT, CDR2 YYEEEE. This CDR3 contains 14 residues. Trimming took 0 bases from V and 5 from J; bases not matched to a gene: 3. Here the CDR3 DNA reads TGTGCCAGCAGCTTGGGGGACAGGGCCCACGAGCAGTACTTC. As protein: CASSLGDRAHEQYF.

The chain combines TRBV7-3 with TRBJ2-5; 7 bases fit TRBD2. With 5 bases clipped from V and 4 bases from J, the junction kept 4 bases outside the gene matches. This CDR3 has 13 residues. Germline assignment: CDR1 SGHTA and CDR2 FQGTGA. The CDR3 region has the DNA TGTGCCAGCAGCCAAGAGCGGGGAGAGACCCAGTACTTC. It is translated as CASSQERGETQYF.

V and J are TRBV6-4 and TRBJ2-3; no reliable D call. Germline assignment: CDR1 MRHNA and CDR2 SNTAGT. V was shortened by 3 bases and J by 3 bases, with 7 bases between the two germline ends. This CDR3 has 13 amino acids. The CDR3 spells CASSDRITDTQYF. CDR3 nucleotides: TGTGCCAGCAGTGATAGGATTACAGATACGCAGTATTTT.

The count of this clone is one. J is TRBJ1-5 and V is TRBV6-5; D not certain. V was trimmed by 6 bases and J by 0 bases, leaving 12 bases between them. CDR3 length equals 15 residues. CDR1 is MNHEY and CDR2 is SVGAGI in the germline V gene. CDR3 loop: CASSSPGNSNQPQHF. The CDR3 DNA is TGTGCCAGCAGCTCTCCGGGAAATAGCAATCAGCCCCAGCATTTT.

Comments on this clone: The junction and the germline gene differ at one end; a read error may be behind it. V gene TRBV10-3 combines with J gene TRBJ1-1; no clear D. Looked up from germline, CDR1 is ENHRY and CDR2 is SYGVKD. This CDR3 contains 16 residues. CDR3 amino acids: CTISESPQTRNTEAFF. The CDR3 DNA reads as TGTACCATCAGTGAGTCTCCGCAAACAAGGAACACTGAAGCTTTCTTT.

The chain has TRBV18 and TRBJ2-1; 9 bases are shared with TRBD2. V was pared by 5 bases and J by 6 bases, with 8 bases of the junction left unmatched. CDR3 size: 15 residues. Germline CDR1 is KGHSH and CDR2 is LQKENI. CDR3 in DNA: TGTGCCAGCTCAGAGGCGGGAGGGCCAAGCAATGAGCAGTTCTTC. This encodes CASSEAGGPSNEQFF.

The chain employs TRBV6-5 and TRBJ1-1; 10 positions agree with TRBD1. The V gene end was trimmed by 6 bases and the J gene end by 3 bases; junction bases not matched to a gene: 4. The CDR3 runs to 14 residues. Germline CDR1 is MNHEY and CDR2 is SVGAGI. In DNA form, the CDR3 reads TGTGCCAGCAGCCACGGACAGGGGGACACTGAAGCTTTCTTT. Protein: CASSHGQGDTEAFF.

This chain joins TRBV11-2 and TRBJ2-7, with TRBD1 identical over 10 bases. V was pared by 5 bases and J by 3 bases, with 7 bases of the junction left unmatched. This CDR3 contains 15 residues. Germline CDR1 SGHAT, CDR2 FQNNGV. In DNA, the CDR3 is TGTGCCAGCAGCCCGAAGGGACAGGGGTTCTACGAGCAGTACTTC. It codes for CASSPKGQGFYEQYF.